These 21 T cell receptor beta chains originate from one sample sequenced in a study of response to subunit inactivated influenza vaccine. TCRdb used MiXCR to reprocess the RT-PCR reads, holding one entry per CDR3 protein. The sample shows about 780,000 distinct CDR3 sequences, roughly 18% of them seen only once. Specimen: PBMCs from blood, collected about 5 days after vaccination. Receptor source: a man between 50 and 59 years old who received an inactivated influenza vaccine.

The chain employs TRBV28 and TRBJ2-3, with TRBD2 as a possible D gene (6 bases). Trimming left V 2 bases short and J 4 bases short, with 19 bases between. In germline, CDR1 is MDHEN, CDR2 SYDVKM. This CDR3 comprises 17 residues. DNA for the CDR3: TGTGCCAGCAGTTTACAGAGAGGGACTGACGACGCAGATACGCAGTATTTT. The encoded protein is CASSLQRGTDDADTQYF.

This clonotype was recorded at least ten times. The chain uses TRBV11-1 and TRBJ2-1, with TRBD1 matching 8 bases. V shed 4 bases and J 9 bases; nucleotides not matched to a gene: 2. Germline-derived CDR1 and CDR2 are SGHAT and FQDESV (reference sequence). This CDR3 has 12 amino acids. CDR3 DNA: TGTGCCAGCAGCTCGACAGGGGTTGAGCAGTTCTTC. Its translation: CASSSTGVEQFF. The whole variable domain, remainder taken from reference TRBV11-1 and TRBJ2-1, is EAEVAQSPRYKITEKSQAVAFWCDPISGHATLYWYRQILGQGPELLVQFQDESVVDDSQLPKDRFSAERLKGVDSTLKIQPAELGDSAMYLCASSSTGVEQFFGPGTRLTVL.

This sequence joins TRBV20-1 and TRBJ2-7, with 8 bases lining up with TRBD2. The CDR3 covers 14 residues. The V gene end was trimmed by 0 bases and the J gene end by 3 bases; junction bases not matched to a gene: 4. Germline CDR1 reads DFQATT; CDR2 reads SNEGSKA (reference sequence). The CDR3: CSARDQRELYEQYF. The DNA of the CDR3 is TGCAGTGCTAGAGATCAGCGGGAGCTCTACGAGCAGTACTTC.

This clonotype has just one count. The chain carries TRBV5-6 and TRBJ2-2, with 7 bases identical to TRBD2. The germline V gene encodes CDR1 SGHDT and CDR2 YYEEEE. The ends lost 6 bases at V and 4 bases at J; junction bases unmatched: 6. The CDR3 extends over 14 amino acids. The CDR3, as DNA: TGTGCCAGCACAGCGGGACTCTTCACCGGGGAGCTGTTTTTT. Amino acid sequence: CASTAGLFTGELFF. The entire variable domain, with the rest obtained from reference TRBV5-6 and TRBJ2-2, is as follows: DAGVTQSPTHLIKTRGQQVTLRCSPKSGHDTVSWYQQALGQGPQFIFQYYEEEERQRGNFPDRFSGHQFPNYSSELNVNALLLGDSALYLCASTAGLFTGELFFGEGSRLTVL.

This clonotype was recorded a few times. The genes are TRBV6-1 and TRBJ2-7; possibly TRBD1 or TRBD2 for D (6 bases each). The CDR3 runs to 14 residues. Trimming removed 3 bases from V and 7 bases from J, with 16 bases in between. Germline values: CDR1 MNHNS, CDR2 SASEGT. CDR3: CASSETGRGREQYF. CDR3 nucleotides: TGTGCCAGCAGTGAGACAGGACGGGGGCGGGAGCAGTACTTC.

The DNA of the CDR3 is TGTGCCAGTCGGGGGGGCCTCGGCACCGGGGAGCTGTTTTTT. Translation: CASRGGLGTGELFF. The rearrangement uses TRBV9 and TRBJ2-2, with 8 bases matching TRBD2. Per germline, CDR1 SGDLS and CDR2 YYNGEE. J lost 4 bases, V lost 8 bases, and 7 bases had no gene match. The CDR3 has 14 residues.

This clonotype appeared a single time. The V and J genes are TRBV7-6 and TRBJ2-7, with no clear D. Germline CDR1 is SGHVS and CDR2 is FNYEAQ. V was shortened by 3 bases and J by 3 bases, with 12 bases between the two germline ends. This CDR3 has 14 residues. CDR3 coding DNA: TGTGCCAGCAGCTTCTCCCCAGGAAACTACGAGCAGTACTTC. Its protein product is CASSFSPGNYEQYF.

The genes are TRBV20-1 and TRBJ2-1; 7 nucleotides match TRBD2. CDR3 length: 12 amino acids. With V trimmed by 0 bases and J by 8 bases, 1 base remained unmatched. The germline CDR1 and CDR2 sequences are DFQATT and SNEGSKA (reference sequence). CDR3 in amino acids: CSARDREDEQFF. The DNA for the CDR3 is TGCAGTGCTAGAGATCGGGAGGATGAGCAGTTCTTC.

This clonotype was observed a few times. The CDR3, as DNA: TGTGCCAGCACTTTCCGGGGTTTAGGGGACCAAGAGACCCAGTACTTC. Translation: CASTFRGLGDQETQYF. The rearrangement joins TRBV2 to TRBJ2-5; either TRBD1 or TRBD2 may supply D (5 bases each). CDR1 and CDR2 (germline): SNHLY, FYNNEI. V shed 7 bases and J shed 0 bases, with 18 bases lying between them. CDR3 length equals 16 residues. The full variable domain, rest sourced from reference TRBV2 and TRBJ2-5, is EPEVTQTPSHQVTQMGQEVILRCVPISNHLYFYWYRQILGQKVEFLVSFYNNEISEKSEIFDDQFSVERPDGSNFTLKIRSTKLEDSAMYFCASTFRGLGDQETQYFGPGTRLLVL.

The V and J genes are TRBV6-1 and TRBJ2-6; D possibly uses TRBD1 or TRBD2 (5 bases each). V shed 6 bases and J shed 0 bases, with 18 bases lying between them. CDR1 MNHNS and CDR2 SASEGT come from the germline V gene. The CDR3 runs to 18 residues. The DNA of the CDR3 is TGTGCCAGCAGCGGGATACGGGACGACGCCTCTGGGGCCAACGTCCTGACTTTC. Amino acid sequence: CASSGIRDDASGANVLTF.

The genes are TRBV20-1 and TRBJ2-1, with D tentatively TRBD2 (5 bases). With 6 bases removed from V and 0 bases from J, the gap between germline ends came to 18 bases. The CDR3 runs to 16 residues. The germline V gene encodes CDR1 DFQATT and CDR2 SNEGSKA (reference sequence). CDR3 residues: CSAEPSGGSSYNEQFF. In DNA form, the CDR3 reads TGCAGTGCGGAACCCAGCGGCGGTAGCTCCTACAATGAGCAGTTCTTC.

This clonotype has only a few counts. The V and J genes are TRBV29-1 and TRBJ2-7, with D perhaps TRBD1 (6 bases). Germline V lookup: CDR1 SQVTM, CDR2 ANQGSEA. The CDR3 length is 13 residues. Trimming removed 4 bases from V and 3 bases from J, with 13 bases in between. The CDR3 protein is CSVGRQGHYEQYF. DNA for the CDR3: TGCAGCGTTGGACGGCAGGGGCACTACGAGCAGTACTTC.

The chain combines TRBV7-3 with TRBJ2-1; TRBD2 matches at 10 bases. With V trimmed by 5 bases and J by 5 bases, 15 bases remained unmatched. The germline V gene has CDR1 SGHTA and CDR2 FQGTGA. The CDR3 loop spans 18 amino acids. The CDR3 sequence is CASSKGASGSPPHNEQFF. The CDR3, as DNA: TGTGCCAGCAGCAAGGGGGCTAGCGGGAGCCCCCCCCACAATGAGCAGTTCTTC. Filled out from reference TRBV7-3 and TRBJ2-1, the complete variable domain reads GAGVSQTPSNKVTEKGKYVELRCDPISGHTALYWYRQSLGQGPEFLIYFQGTGAADDSGLPNDRFFAVRPEGSVSTLKIQRTERGDSAVYLCASSKGASGSPPHNEQFFGPGTRLTVL.

This sequence joins TRBV7-9 and TRBJ2-5; maybe TRBD1 (5 bases). The germline V and J ends were trimmed by 2 bases and 2 bases, with 12 bases remaining between them. The CDR3 is made up of 15 amino acids. Per germline, CDR1 SEHNR and CDR2 FQNEAQ (reference sequence). CDR3 sequence: CASSLMPGSQETQYF. CDR3 DNA sequence: TGTGCCAGCAGCTTAATGCCAGGGTCTCAAGAGACCCAGTACTTC.

This clonotype was detected only a few times. This chain uses TRBV5-6 with TRBJ1-1; tentatively, D is TRBD1 (6 bases). The CDR3 covers 13 residues. Germline lookup yields CDR1 SGHDT and CDR2 YYEEEE. V lost 5 bases, J lost 2 bases, and 10 bases lay in between. This chain's CDR3 is CASRSGANTEAFF. The CDR3 DNA reads as TGTGCCAGCAGATCGGGGGCCAACACTGAAGCTTTCTTT.

The gene calls are TRBV20-1 and TRBJ2-5; tentative D call: TRBD2 (6 bases). This CDR3 has 13 residues. The germline gives CDR1 DFQATT, CDR2 SNEGSKA (reference sequence). V lost 5 bases to trimming and J lost 5 bases, with 15 bases between them. The CDR3 DNA reads TGCAGTGCTTCCATCGGGAGTGACGAGACCCAGTACTTC. It is translated as CSASIGSDETQYF.

The CDR3 loop is CATGKITDTQYF. The CDR3 nucleotides are TGTGCCACCGGGAAGATCACAGATACGCAGTATTTT. V usage is TRBV12-3 or TRBV12-4 and J usage is TRBJ2-3, with D tentatively TRBD2 (5 bases). V lost 10 bases and J lost 2, with 10 bases in between. The CDR3 extends over 12 amino acids.

The table lists this clonotype with a few counts. The chain carries TRBV13 and TRBJ1-4, with D possibly matching TRBD1 (6 bases). The CDR3 covers 14 residues. V was clipped by 7 bases and J by 6 bases, with 15 bases between them. Germline V gene sequence: CDR1 PRHDT, CDR2 FYEKMQ (reference sequence). The CDR3 DNA reads as TGTGCCAGCATGCGTGGGGGCGCGGATGAAAAACTGTTTTTT. Protein product: CASMRGGADEKLFF. The full variable domain, completed using reference TRBV13 and TRBJ1-4, is AAGVIQSPRHLIKEKRETATLKCYPIPRHDTVYWYQQGPGQDPQFLISFYEKMQSDKGSIPDRFSAQQFSDYHSELNMSSLELGDSALYFCASMRGGADEKLFFGSGTQLSVL.

This clonotype was seen a few times. Written as DNA, the CDR3 is TGCAGTGCTAGGGCGGGGGGCTCTTTCTACGAGCAGTACTTC. Translated, it gives CSARAGGSFYEQYF. The rearrangement links TRBV20-1 to TRBJ2-7; 8 bases align to TRBD2. This CDR3 spans 14 amino acids. Germline CDR1 reads DFQATT; CDR2 reads SNEGSKA (reference sequence). Trimming cost V 3 bases and J 3 bases; bases outside gene matches: 7.

In DNA form, the CDR3 reads TGTGCCAGCAGTGAAGCCAGGGGAAATTCACCCCTCCACTTT. Protein sequence: CASSEARGNSPLHF. The chain has TRBV6-1 and TRBJ1-6, with a possible D match to TRBD1 (6 bases). The V end lost 0 bases, the J end lost 7 bases, and 7 bases lay between the germline ends. This CDR3 spans 14 amino acids. Germline assignment: CDR1 MNHNS and CDR2 SASEGT.

This clonotype was recorded many times. The chain is built from TRBV5-5 and TRBJ2-7; the D is unclear. CDR3 length: 13 residues. V was pared by 4 bases and J by 3 bases, with 11 bases between. Germline values: CDR1 SGHKS, CDR2 YYEKEE (reference sequence). This CDR3 is CASSPLAGYEQYF. CDR3 in DNA: TGTGCCAGCAGCCCCCTCGCCGGCTACGAGCAGTACTTC.